This TCR beta chain was captured by sequencing in a study of Tregs in tolerant kidney transplant recipients. Study results and caveats: Expanding Tregs on activated donor B cells appeared to best identify donor-specific TCRbeta clones.

Unstimulated Tregs (CD4+CD25+CD127-) and CD4+CD25- non-Tregs were sorted from PBMCs. In the case of this clone: The antigen is unknown.

Repertoires were generated with immunoSEQ multiplex PCR, while TCRdb's copy carries only in-frame clones and drops some. The data hold 200,000 to 300,000 clones, with approximately 83% observed a single time. J gave up 3 bases and V 0 bases, and 9 bases lay outside the gene matches. Looked up from germline, CDR1 is SEHNR and CDR2 is FQNEAQ (reference sequence). The CDR3 consists of 18 residues. The rearrangement links TRBV7-9 to TRBJ2-2, with 8 bases that match TRBD2. Specimen: CD4+ T cells from blood. This clonotype was obtained from a human donor in good health. The CDR3 protein is CASSLAVSGERYTGELFF. CDR3 nucleotides: TGTGCCAGCAGCTTAGCCGTTAGCGGGGAACGATACACCGGGGAGCTGTTTTTT.